This T cell receptor beta chain was sequenced for a study of blood T cell repertoires in COVID-19. About the research overall: PBMCs, B-cell-depleted T cells, or T cells provided the cDNA or gDNA that made up the material.

Some clones are missing from TCRdb's copy, which holds only in-frame ones; the method was immunoSEQ multiplex PCR. The sample yields some 30,000 clones, about 82% seen once. Trimming shortened V by 6 bases and J by 9 bases, and 11 bases separated the two germline ends. This CDR3 contains 11 residues. CDR1 and CDR2 from the germline V gene are MDHEN and SYDVKM. V gene TRBV28 combines with J gene TRBJ1-2, with D possibly being TRBD1 (5 bases). The TCR originated in a man in his 60s with active COVID-19. The sample consisted of peripheral blood. The DNA for the CDR3 is TGTGCCAGCAGGACAGCTCGTCGCTACACCTTC. It translates to CASRTARRYTF.